These T cell receptor beta chains were read from a single sample in a study of T cells after yellow fever vaccination. TCRdb independently ran MiXCR on the 5' RACE reads; one entry per CDR3 protein. The sample yields roughly 32,000 distinct CDR3 sequences, approximately 6.6% seen once. Sequences were derived from PBMCs, either bulk or a sorted T-cell subset (CD4+, CD8+, memory, or dextramer-sorted; not recorded which), sampled on the day of the first yellow fever vaccination. The receptors come from a man between 18 and 35 years old who received the YFV17D yellow fever vaccine. Both conserved end residues are part of each CDR3. Fields, in order: J gene, clone size, D gene, V gene, CDR3 DNA, CDR3 protein. D genes are given only for firm matches. The size entry is marked missing in some rows and otherwise reads once, few, many or a size class.

>TRBJ2-1|many|NA|TRBV7-2
TGTGCCAGCAGCTTAGTGGGGGGCGCTTACAATGAGCAGTTCTTC
CASSLVGGAYNEQFF
>TRBJ1-2|few|TRBD1|TRBV5-1
TGCGCCAGCAGCTTGGCGGGACAGACCGAGGGCTACACCTTC
CASSLAGQTEGYTF
>TRBJ1-1|many|NA|TRBV18
TGTGCCAGCTCACCAATCTCTGATACCACTGAAGCTTTCTTT
CASSPISDTTEAFF
>TRBJ2-1|many|TRBD1|TRBV20-1
TGCAGTGCTATACCGGGACAGGCATACAATGAGCAGTTCTTC
CSAIPGQAYNEQFF
>TRBJ1-6|few|NA|TRBV19
TGTGCCAGTAGTACTCGGACCTATTCACCCCTCCACTTT
CASSTRTYSPLHF
>TRBJ2-7|many|TRBD2|TRBV20-1
TGCAGTGCTTCGACTAGCGGGGGGGCCGGTTTTAACGAGCAGTACTTC
CSASTSGGAGFNEQYF
>TRBJ1-6|many|NA|TRBV7-9
TGTGCCAGCAGCTTAGAGGACACGGATTCACCCCTCCACTTT
CASSLEDTDSPLHF
>TRBJ2-1|many|NA|TRBV5-4
TGTGCCAGCAGCTTGAGTCAGGGATCCTACAATGAGCAGTTCTTC
CASSLSQGSYNEQFF
>TRBJ2-1|NA|NA|TRBV5-1
TGCGCCAGCAGCTTGGGATTTGACGGTAATGAGCAGTTCTTC
CASSLGFDGNEQFF
>TRBJ2-7|many|TRBD1|TRBV6-5
TGTGCCAGCCGGGACAGGCTCCCACACTACGAGCAGTACTTC
CASRDRLPHYEQYF
>TRBJ1-2|many|NA|TRBV18
TGTGCCAGCTCTCCGGACCTATATGGCTACACCTTC
CASSPDLYGYTF
>TRBJ1-4|many|NA|TRBV3-1
TGTGCCAGCAGCCACCACGATAATGAAAAACTGTTTTTT
CASSHHDNEKLFF
>TRBJ2-3|many|NA|TRBV7-2
TGTGCCACCCTCAGGCCGGGTGGCACAGATACGCAGTATTTT
CATLRPGGTDTQYF
>TRBJ1-1|many|NA|TRBV30
TGTGCCTGGAGATTTAGGAGGGACACTGAAGCTTTCTTT
CAWRFRRDTEAFF
>TRBJ2-7|few|TRBD2|TRBV7-9
TGTGCCAGCGCCCCAGCGGGGGTCGGCGAGCAGTACTTC
CASAPAGVGEQYF
>TRBJ2-5|many|NA|TRBV18
TGTGCCAGCTCACCGCGGACGCAACAAGAGACCCAGTACTTC
CASSPRTQQETQYF
>TRBJ2-3|many|TRBD2|TRBV12-3/TRBV12-4
TGTGCCAGCAGTTTAAGCGGGGGGGCTGTAGATACGCAGTATTTT
CASSLSGGAVDTQYF
>TRBJ1-4|many|NA|TRBV19
TGTGCCAGTAGTTCGGACCGGTCCGAAAAACTGTTTTTT
CASSSDRSEKLFF
>TRBJ1-1|few|NA|TRBV24-1
TGTGCCACCAGTGACCCAAGGGTCGGGACTGAAGCTTTCTTT
CATSDPRVGTEAFF
>TRBJ2-5|many|TRBD1|TRBV7-2
TGTGCCAGCAGTTCACAGGGGGCACGGGAGACCCAGTACTTC
CASSSQGARETQYF
>TRBJ1-5|many|NA|TRBV20-1
TGCAGTGCTAGTAGGTCAAATCAGCCCCAGCATTTT
CSASRSNQPQHF
>TRBJ2-5|many|NA|TRBV5-1
TGCGCCAGCAGCCCCGAGGACAGATGGTTCGAGACCCAGTACTTC
CASSPEDRWFETQYF
>TRBJ2-1|NA|NA|TRBV5-1
TGCGCCAGCAGCCGCGGTCCGGGGGGCCATACTGGTTTGGGCAATGAGCAGTTCTTC
CASSRGPGGHTGLGNEQFF
>TRBJ1-6|medium-sized|NA|TRBV4-1
TGCGCCAGCAGCCAAGATCGGGGGGCTCATAATTCACCCCTCCACTTT
CASSQDRGAHNSPLHF
>TRBJ1-1|many|TRBD1|TRBV10-2
TGCGCCGGTAACAGGGGGCCCAACACTGAAGCTTTCTTT
CAGNRGPNTEAFF
>TRBJ1-2|few|NA|TRBV5-4
TGTGCCAGCAGTTTGGGGGGGCAGGACTATGGCTACACCTTC
CASSLGGQDYGYTF
>TRBJ1-1|many|NA|TRBV13
TGTGCCAGCAGCTTATCAGGGTGGGGCACTGAAGCTTTCTTT
CASSLSGWGTEAFF
>TRBJ1-1|medium-sized|NA|TRBV29-1
TGCAGCGTTGAAGGTATGGGATGGGACACTGAAGCTTTCTTT
CSVEGMGWDTEAFF
>TRBJ2-5|many|TRBD2|TRBV10-3
TGTGCCATCAGTGAACGGACTAGCGGGGAAGAGACCCAGTACTTC
CAISERTSGEETQYF
>TRBJ1-6|NA|NA|TRBV5-5
TGTGCCAGCAGCTTCTCACCAGGGAATTCACCCCTCCACTTT
CASSFSPGNSPLHF
>TRBJ2-3|many|NA|TRBV27
TGTGCCAGCAGTCGCGGTACGGGGTCGCGAGATACGCAGTATTTT
CASSRGTGSRDTQYF
>TRBJ1-6|NA|NA|TRBV12-3/TRBV12-4
TGTGCCAGCGGGGGGCTGCGGTCACCCCTCCACTTT
CASGGLRSPLHF
>TRBJ1-2|many|TRBD1|TRBV13
TGTGCCAGCAGCCCGACCCCAGGACAGGGAACCTATGGCTACACCTTC
CASSPTPGQGTYGYTF
>TRBJ2-2|many|NA|TRBV10-3
TGTGCCACCCTGGGACTCACGAACACCGGGGAGCTGTTTTTT
CATLGLTNTGELFF
>TRBJ2-3|many|TRBD2|TRBV5-5
TGTGCCAGCAGCTTAGCTAGCGGGGGGGCTTTAACAGATACGCAGTATTTT
CASSLASGGALTDTQYF
>TRBJ1-5|many|TRBD1|TRBV27
TGTGCCAGCAGTTTTGGACAGGGCAATCAGCCCCAGCATTTT
CASSFGQGNQPQHF
>TRBJ2-7|many|NA|TRBV12-3/TRBV12-4
TGTGCCAGCAGTTTCTCCCCCTACGAGCAGTACTTC
CASSFSPYEQYF
>TRBJ1-6|NA|TRBD1|TRBV3-1
TGTGCCAGCAGCCAAGGGCCCGGGACAGGGCAATCACCCCTCCACTTT
CASSQGPGTGQSPLHF
>TRBJ2-3|few|TRBD1|TRBV12-3/TRBV12-4
TGTGCCAGCAGTTTCGGTGTGTGGGGCAGGGGGCACGGGGGCCGGACAGATACGCAGTATTTT
CASSFGVWGRGHGGRTDTQYF
>TRBJ2-5|many|NA|TRBV5-1
TGCGCCAGCAGCTCGGGATCGGCCCAAGAGACCCAGTACTTC
CASSSGSAQETQYF
>TRBJ2-5|many|NA|TRBV4-2
TGTGCCAGCAGCCAAGATTTGGAGACCCAGTACTTC
CASSQDLETQYF
>TRBJ2-7|NA|TRBD1|TRBV29-1
TGCAGCGTCATGGGACAGGGAGGGTACGAGCAGTACTTC
CSVMGQGGYEQYF
>TRBJ2-3|many|NA|TRBV6-5
TGTGCCAGCAGTTACCGTTCGTGGGGCACAGATACGCAGTATTTT
CASSYRSWGTDTQYF
>TRBJ2-3|many|TRBD1|TRBV29-1
TGCAGCGTTCCGCGGACAGGGGGTTACACAGATACGCAGTATTTT
CSVPRTGGYTDTQYF
>TRBJ1-1|few|NA|TRBV5-1
TGCGCCAGTATAGGGTCCCCCGGTGGTGAAGCTTTCTTT
CASIGSPGGEAFF
>TRBJ2-5|NA|TRBD2|TRBV7-2
TGTGCCAGCAGCTGGACGGCGGGGGTTGGGGAGACCCAGTACTTC
CASSWTAGVGETQYF
>TRBJ1-6|many|NA|TRBV7-2
TGTGCCAGCAGCTTGTATGGGTCACCCCTCCACTTT
CASSLYGSPLHF
>TRBJ1-2|many|TRBD1|TRBV5-1
TGCGCCAGCAGCCGACAGGGAGCTAACTATGGCTACACCTTC
CASSRQGANYGYTF